A selection of T cell receptor beta chains follows, all from one sample in a study of cytomegalovirus exposure and HLA in healthy donors. Sequencing used immunoSEQ multiplex PCR; TCRdb keeps in-frame clones, though not all of them. Here the sample spans under 200,000 clones, about 76% being singletons. The sequenced material came from PBMCs. Receptors were obtained from a woman aged 40-49 years in good health and CMV-seropositive. CDR3s include the opening cysteine and the closing phenylalanine or tryptophan. A D gene is named only where the DNA matches it firmly. Only part of the rows carry a size: once, few, many, or a class if the clone is expanded.

CDR3 length	V gene	D gene	clone size	J gene	CDR3 DNA	CDR3 protein
12	TRBV5-1	-	-	TRBJ2-7	TGCGCCAGCAGCTCGGGGAGACATGTGCAGTACTTC	CASSSGRHVQYF
13	TRBV5-1	-	-	TRBJ2-1	TGCGCCAGCAGCCAAACGCCGGGGAATGAGCAGTTCTTC	CASSQTPGNEQFF
16	TRBV28	TRBD1	few	TRBJ2-7	TGTGCCAGCAGTGACCCGGGACAGGGGATAAACTACGAGCAGTACTTC	CASSDPGQGINYEQYF
15	TRBV7-6	-	-	TRBJ1-1	TGTGCCAGCAGCTTAGCAAGCCAGGGGTTGACTGAAGCTTTCTTT	CASSLASQGLTEAFF
15	TRBV11-3	TRBD1	-	TRBJ1-2	TGTGCCAGCAGCTACCGATCGGACAGGGCCTATGGCTACACCTTC	CASSYRSDRAYGYTF
16	TRBV5-1	-	once	TRBJ2-7	TGCGCCAGCAGCTTGGGGGCCGGCAGGGACACCTACGAGCAGTACTTC	CASSLGAGRDTYEQYF
18	TRBV7-6	-	-	TRBJ1-6	TGTGCCAGCAGCGCCGACAGTTACGGGAGCTCCTATAATTCACCCCTCCACTTT	CASSADSYGSSYNSPLHF
16	TRBV4-2	-	-	TRBJ1-1	TGTGCCAGCAGCCAGTCAACCGGACAGTCGAACACTGAAGCTTTCTTT	CASSQSTGQSNTEAFF
11	TRBV29-1	-	-	TRBJ1-3	TGCAGCGTTGCCCAGGGTCACACCATATATTTT	CSVAQGHTIYF
18	TRBV5-1	TRBD2	-	TRBJ2-7	TGCGCCAGCAGCTTGTTAGGAGGGGCTAGCGGGGGGTTCTACGAGCAGTACTTC	CASSLLGGASGGFYEQYF
20	TRBV2	-	few	TRBJ2-5	TGTGCCAGCAGTGGTAAGCAGTTAGCACGAAAGGAAAGGCAGTCGGAGACCCAGTACTTC	CASSGKQLARKERQSETQYF
13	TRBV6-1	-	-	TRBJ1-1	TGTGCCAGCAGTGAAGTGGGAGGGGATGAAGCTTTCTTT	CASSEVGGDEAFF
15	TRBV30	TRBD2	few	TRBJ2-1	TGTGCCTGGACCCCCCCGGGACTAGCGAACAATGAGCAGTTCTTC	CAWTPPGLANNEQFF
14	TRBV5-1	-	-	TRBJ2-6	TGCGCCAGCAGTCAGGCCTCTGGGGCCAACGTCCTGACTTTC	CASSQASGANVLTF
15	TRBV4-2	TRBD2	-	TRBJ2-7	TGTGCCAGCAGCCCTACGCCAGGGACTACCTACGAGCAGTACTTC	CASSPTPGTTYEQYF
13	TRBV18	-	-	TRBJ1-2	TGTGCCAGCTCACCTGCAGGGGCGTATGGCTACACCTTC	CASSPAGAYGYTF
15	TRBV4-3	-	-	TRBJ2-7	TGCGCCAGCAGCCAAGGTGTAAACCCCCTGGAGGAGCAGTACTTC	CASSQGVNPLEEQYF
16	TRBV10-3	TRBD1	-	TRBJ2-7	TGTGCCATCAGTGAGCCCGGGACAGGGGGGATCTACGAGCAGTACTTC	CAISEPGTGGIYEQYF
14	TRBV27	TRBD1	-	TRBJ2-7	TGTGCCAGCAGTTTAGACAGGGCCCACTACGAGCAGTACTTC	CASSLDRAHYEQYF
14	TRBV29-1	-	once	TRBJ2-3	TGCAGCGTTGACCGTTCCGCGGGTGTAGATACGCAGTATTTT	CSVDRSAGVDTQYF
18	TRBV21-1	-	-	TRBJ1-1	TGTGCCAGCAGCAAAGCGTCTAGACAGGTAGCAGGGAACACTGAAGCTTTCTTT	CASSKASRQVAGNTEAFF
15	TRBV5-1	TRBD1	-	TRBJ2-5	TGCGCCAGCAGCTCGGGACAGGGGTTAAGAGAGACCCAGTACTTC	CASSSGQGLRETQYF
16	TRBV6-6	-	-	TRBJ1-2	TGTGCCAGCAGTCCGGGGACGGGGGGGATCCACTATGGCTACACCTTC	CASSPGTGGIHYGYTF
16	TRBV7-9	TRBD1	few	TRBJ1-2	TGTGCCAGCAGCTCCGATTGGAAACAGGGGATCGGTGGCTACACCTTC	CASSSDWKQGIGGYTF
16	TRBV18	TRBD1	-	TRBJ2-3	TGTGCCAGCTCAACCCGAGCTGACAGGGGGGGAGATACGCAGTATTTT	CASSTRADRGGDTQYF
15	TRBV16	-	-	TRBJ1-5	TGTGCCAGCAGCCAATCGGGGGGACGCAATCAGCCCCAGCATTTT	CASSQSGGRNQPQHF
16	TRBV18	-	-	TRBJ2-6	TGTGCCAGCTCACCAAACGGTGACTCTGGGGCCAACGTCCTGACTTTC	CASSPNGDSGANVLTF
14	TRBV2	TRBD1	-	TRBJ1-2	TGTGCCAGCAGGCAGACAGGGGGTAGCAATGGCTACACCTTC	CASRQTGGSNGYTF
15	TRBV28	TRBD1	once	TRBJ1-2	TGTGCCAGCAGCGGACAGGGGTTTCCCAACTATGGCTACACCTTC	CASSGQGFPNYGYTF
15	TRBV13	-	-	TRBJ2-1	TGTGCCAGCACCGCTTCGGACACCGCCTGGAATGAGCAGTTCTTC	CASTASDTAWNEQFF
13	TRBV6-1	TRBD1	-	TRBJ2-1	TGTGCCAGCAGTTCGGGACAGAACAATGAGCAGTTCTTC	CASSSGQNNEQFF
15	TRBV19	TRBD2	-	TRBJ2-3	TGTGCCAGTAGTATTGGCGGGGGTAGCGCAGATACGCAGTATTTT	CASSIGGGSADTQYF
17	TRBV19	TRBD1	-	TRBJ1-1	TGTGCCAGTAGTGTTCTACAGGGGACGCGGCCGGGCACTGAAGCTTTCTTT	CASSVLQGTRPGTEAFF
14	TRBV7-6	TRBD1	-	TRBJ2-5	TGTGCCAGCAGCTTGGGGACAGGGATAGAGACCCAGTACTTC	CASSLGTGIETQYF
14	TRBV29-1	TRBD2	-	TRBJ2-3	TGCAGCGTCGCGACTAGCGGGAGTACAGATACGCAGTATTTT	CSVATSGSTDTQYF